This T cell receptor (beta chain) emerged from a study of T cells in Graves' hyperthyroidism and ophthalmopathy (dated by TCRdb to between 2018 and 2021). Background on the whole study: Peripheral blood was collected at initial diagnosis, before any treatment. A discovery cohort of roughly 100 patients, fewer than 50 with Graves' ophthalmopathy and fewer than 65 with stable Graves' hyperthyroidism, was used to find distinguishing TCR V-J signatures. An independent validation cohort of 18 to 20 hyperthyroidism patients and about 16 patients who later progressed to ophthalmopathy tested prospective prediction of ophthalmopathy. The roughly 100 discovery patients were randomly divided into training and test sets at a 7:3 ratio. In six Graves' hyperthyroidism patients, the study also compared T-cell repertoires from thyroid tissue with T-cell repertoires from blood. Following sampling, methimazole starting at 30 mg daily was given to hyperthyroidism patients, and high-dose intravenous methylprednisolone was given to ophthalmopathy patients. According to the paper, TCR Vbeta CDR3 sequencing was carried out on roughly 130 peripheral blood samples, which came from 40 to 45 ophthalmopathy, around 75 hyperthyroidism and approximately 17 progressor patients. Results and caveats for the whole study, not just this receptor: No statistical method was used to fix the sample size in advance, and group allocation was not hidden from the investigators. In validation, the model predicted progression to ophthalmopathy a median of roughly 6.2 months before onset, with 65% to 71% sensitivity and about 72% specificity. Most expanded thyroid clonotypes (frequency above 0.001) were also detected in blood, suggesting blood repertoires may reflect thyroid immune responses. A model built on a 13 V-J signature distinguished ophthalmopathy from stable hyperthyroidism, reaching about 88% sensitivity and around 81% specificity in cross-validation and 80%/75% in testing.

Compared with germline, V lacks 11 bases and J lacks 9 bases; bases without a gene match: 7. Spanning cysteine to phenylalanine, the CDR3 consists of 11 amino acids. Of the read, only the CDR3 DNA is kept; its 33 bases are in frame from base 1. Taken from the germline V gene, the CDR1 and CDR2 loops are MNHNS and SASEGT. The TCR beta CDR3 regions were amplified from the RNA transcripts. The first round of RT-PCR for the TCR CDR3 was performed with the HTBI primer set and the Qiagen OneStep RT-PCR kit. Libraries were constructed in a second round of multiplex PCR, after which size selection and purification were performed. The libraries were sequenced on an Illumina HiSeq2000 using paired-end 100 bp reads. The published analysis was carried out like this. SOAPnuke was used to process the raw data, throwing out any read that contained adapters or uncalled bases, had a mean Phred below 15, or lacked an exact constant-primer or identifier match. COPE v1.2.5 was used to merge the high-quality paired reads, and each unique nucleotide sequence was defined as a clonotype. Clonotypes were aligned to IMGT TRBV, TRBD and TRBJ reference segments using MiTCR v1.1. The analysis was restricted to V-J combinations with a frequency above 0.0001, which together covered just over 98% of the repertoires. A TCS score was defined as the ratio between F50 (clonal expansion) and ExV (chaos), using BLOSUM62-based TCRdist between CDR3 peptides within each V-J. Welch's t-statistics and random forest reduced around 510 V-J features to 10 to 15, which were used in a naive Bayes classifier (R e1071). TCRdb itself trimmed the public reads at Q25 with fastp, ran MiXCR and retained productive beta chains. Rows merge per CDR3 protein into single entries with the most common DNA and genes. The V and J calls and clone size are TCRdb's, not the authors'. The sample yields a few hundred thousand distinct CDR3 sequences; more than 11% were counted once. Less than 6% of the sample rests with the top ten.

Hyperthyroidism patients were newly diagnosed, had a disease duration of under 2 months, and were aged 18 to 65 years. Exclusion was applied to patients with uncontrolled infections, other autoimmune diseases, pregnancy or lactation. Diagnoses were based on clinical symptoms, serum thyroxine and TRAb, thyroid ultrasound and orbital computed tomography. Blood from progressor patients was drawn when they were first diagnosed with hyperthyroidism, before any ophthalmopathy symptoms appeared. PBMCs were separated from 10 ml of fresh peripheral blood using Ficoll-Paque density gradient centrifugation. Progressor patients were initially diagnosed with Graves' hyperthyroidism and developed ophthalmopathy during follow-up. Total RNA was extracted using Trizol reagent, and RNA quality was assessed on an Agilent 2100 Bioanalyzer. The sample holds many counts of this clonotype. Its antigen remains undetermined. The input lacks base qualities; no much larger clone sits a single base away.

The V gene is TRBV6-1 and the J gene is TRBJ2-4, with 7 bases matching TRBD2. The source material was blood. This sequence was found in a woman aged 30 to 39 with Graves' hyperthyroidism that later progressed to Graves' ophthalmopathy. The DNA reads as follows: TGTGCCGCGGGACGGGAGGTCATTCAGTACTTC. Its protein product is CAAGREVIQYF.